A selection of T cell receptor beta chains follows, all from one sample in a study of T-cell reconstitution after alpha-beta-depleted transplantation in children. TCRdb reanalysed the PCR reads using MiXCR and keeps one entry per CDR3 protein. The sample records about a million distinct CDR3 sequences, under 30% being singletons. The specimen comprised PBMCs, mostly from graft donor cells, sampled 360 days after TCRalphabeta/CD19-depleted stem cell transplant. The source of these receptors is a boy younger than two who had a stem cell transplant for SCID, so the T cells may come from the graft donor. The CDR3 runs from the conserved cysteine through the conserved F or W. The D gene is left open where the match is weak. The size entry is marked missing in some rows and otherwise reads once, few, many or a size class.

>.|TRBJ2-7|.|14|TRBV5-1
CASRDGTVAYEQYF
TGCGCCAGCAGAGATGGGACGGTGGCCTACGAGCAGTACTTC
>.|TRBJ2-7|TRBD1|14|TRBV5-6
CASSRQGVSDEQYF
TGTGCCAGCAGCCGACAGGGGGTGAGTGACGAGCAGTACTTC
>.|TRBJ2-1|TRBD1|17|TRBV12-3/TRBV12-4
CASTLFGTVFSLGEQFF
TGTGCCAGCACCCTTTTCGGGACAGTCTTTTCCTTGGGTGAGCAGTTCTTC
>few|TRBJ2-7|TRBD2|15|TRBV5-1
CASTPTSGPSYEQYF
TGCGCCAGCACTCCGACTAGCGGGCCCTCCTACGAGCAGTACTTC
>.|TRBJ1-6|TRBD1|15|TRBV7-3
CASSSGQGLNSPLHF
TGTGCCAGCAGCTCCGGACAGGGACTTAATTCACCCCTCCACTTT
>few|TRBJ2-2|TRBD2|17|TRBV4-2
CASSQDSLAGNTGELFF
TGTGCCAGCAGCCAAGATAGCCTAGCGGGGAACACCGGGGAGCTGTTTTTT
>.|TRBJ2-1|TRBD2|15|TRBV29-1
CSAFGERGALTHEFF
TGCAGCGCGTTCGGAGAGCGGGGGGCCCTAACTCACGAGTTCTTC
>.|TRBJ1-4|.|12|TRBV2
CASSVGLRPVIF
TGTGCCAGCAGTGTGGGGCTTCGACCCGTAATTTTT
>few|TRBJ2-7|.|15|TRBV4-2
CASSQSGTVDYEQYF
TGTGCCAGCAGCCAATCCGGGACCGTTGACTACGAGCAGTACTTC
>.|TRBJ2-7|TRBD1|16|TRBV7-9
CASSFLGGTGAYEQYF
TGTGCCAGCAGCTTCCTTGGGGGGACAGGGGCCTACGAGCAGTACTTC
>.|TRBJ2-5|TRBD2|14|TRBV5-1
CASSSLAAQETQYF
TGCGCCAGCAGCTCGCTAGCGGCCCAAGAGACCCAGTACTTC
>.|TRBJ2-1|TRBD1|16|TRBV5-1
CASSFLDRGGYNEQFF
TGCGCCAGCAGCTTCCTGGACAGGGGCGGCTACAATGAGCAGTTCTTC
>many|TRBJ2-7|.|14|TRBV5-1
CASSPRDTSYEQYF
TGCGCCAGCAGCCCACGGGACACCTCCTACGAGCAGTACTTC
>.|TRBJ1-4|.|13|TRBV20-1
CSARKMGDEKLFF
TGCAGTGCTCGCAAAATGGGGGATGAAAAACTGTTTTTT
>.|TRBJ1-6|.|13|TRBV10-3
CATAIQDNSPLHF
TGTGCCACCGCGATTCAGGATAATTCACCCCTCCACTTT
>.|TRBJ1-1|.|13|TRBV5-1
CASSFETNTEAFF
TGCGCCAGCAGCTTTGAAACGAACACTGAAGCTTTCTTT
>.|TRBJ2-3|.|15|TRBV3-1
CASSLSPGWTDTQYF
TGTGCCAGCAGCCTAAGCCCCGGGTGGACAGATACGCAGTATTTT
>.|TRBJ2-7|.|14|TRBV4-1
CASSQAGASSEQYF
TGCGCCAGCAGCCAAGCGGGGGCTTCCTCCGAGCAGTACTTC
>.|TRBJ2-5|.|18|TRBV5-1
CASSLESVRGFLRETQYF
TGCGCCAGCAGCTTGGAGTCTGTACGAGGCTTTCTTCGAGAGACCCAGTACTTC
>.|TRBJ2-5|TRBD1|14|TRBV6-2/TRBV6-3
CASSYWTGQETQYF
TGTGCCAGCAGTTACTGGACAGGGCAAGAGACCCAGTACTTC